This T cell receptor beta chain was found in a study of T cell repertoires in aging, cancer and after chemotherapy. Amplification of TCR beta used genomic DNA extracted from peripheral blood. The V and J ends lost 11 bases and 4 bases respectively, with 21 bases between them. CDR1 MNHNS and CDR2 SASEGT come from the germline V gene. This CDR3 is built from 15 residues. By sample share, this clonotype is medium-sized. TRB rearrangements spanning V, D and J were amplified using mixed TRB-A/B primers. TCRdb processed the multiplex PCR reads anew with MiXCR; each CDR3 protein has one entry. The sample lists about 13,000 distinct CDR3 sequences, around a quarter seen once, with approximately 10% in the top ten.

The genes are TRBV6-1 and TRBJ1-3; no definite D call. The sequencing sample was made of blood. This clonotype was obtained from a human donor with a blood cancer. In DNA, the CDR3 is TGTGCCGGAAGATCGGGCAGACAAGGGGGAAACACCATATATTTT. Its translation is CAGRSGRQGGNTIYF.